Listed below are T cell receptor beta chains from one sample, sequenced in a study of graft-versus-host responses after intestinal transplantation. Sequenced by immunoSEQ multiplex PCR; TCRdb stores in-frame clones only, minus some. The table has 62,000 or so clones, about 90% seen once. The sample in question was PBMCs, obtained 26 days after transplant. Receptors were obtained from a human patient who received an intestinal transplant, so some T cells may come from the graft donor. Each CDR3 is given with its conserved first and last residue. The order of the fields is clone size, D gene, J gene, V gene, CDR3 protein, CDR3 DNA. D genes are given only for firm matches. Part of the rows lack a size; the others show once, few, many or a class for expanded clones.

NA | NA | TRBJ2-7 | TRBV27 | CASSLSEGNEQYF | TGTGCCAGCAGTTTATCGGAGGGGAACGAGCAGTACTTC
NA | TRBD1 | TRBJ2-5 | TRBV11-2 | CASSKIRGQETQYF | TGTGCCAGCAGCAAAATCAGGGGGCAAGAGACCCAGTACTTC
once | TRBD2 | TRBJ2-1 | TRBV2 | CASRGVVAGGNEQFF | TGTGCCAGCAGGGGGGTGGTAGCGGGGGGCAATGAGCAGTTCTTC
NA | NA | TRBJ2-5 | TRBV2 | CASSDGGRLDETQYF | TGTGCCAGCAGTGATGGCGGGCGGTTGGACGAGACCCAGTACTTC
NA | NA | TRBJ2-7 | TRBV6-1 | CASEQGWGYEQYF | TGTGCCAGCGAACAGGGTTGGGGCTACGAGCAGTACTTC
NA | TRBD2 | TRBJ2-6 | TRBV27 | CASSDSLAGGPGANVLTF | TGTGCCAGCAGTGATAGCCTAGCGGGAGGGCCTGGGGCCAACGTCCTGACTTTC
NA | TRBD1 | TRBJ2-7 | TRBV7-9 | CASSSGGGDEQYF | TGTGCCAGCAGCTCAGGGGGCGGAGACGAGCAGTACTTC
NA | NA | TRBJ2-7 | TRBV15 | CATSRGLEAGWTYEQYF | TGTGCCACCAGCAGGGGGCTAGAGGCGGGGTGGACCTACGAGCAGTACTTC
NA | NA | TRBJ2-7 | TRBV28 | CASSLVDSEQYF | TGTGCCAGCAGTTTAGTTGACAGTGAGCAGTACTTC
NA | TRBD2 | TRBJ2-2 | TRBV6-4 | CASSDSYGGATGELFF | TGTGCCAGCAGTGACTCTTACGGGGGGGCAACCGGGGAGCTGTTTTTT
NA | NA | TRBJ1-2 | TRBV10-3 | CAIRRGGLNYGYTF | TGTGCCATCCGCCGCGGGGGACTAAACTATGGCTACACCTTC
NA | TRBD1 | TRBJ1-6 | TRBV7-2 | CASSLGTLRQGWPLHF | TGTGCCAGCAGCTTAGGAACACTGAGACAGGGTTGGCCCCTCCACTTT
NA | TRBD1 | TRBJ1-1 | TRBV28 | CASSSATRGRGSRGAFF | TGTGCCAGCAGTTCGGCGACCAGGGGGCGCGGTAGTCGTGGAGCTTTCTTT
NA | NA | TRBJ1-2 | TRBV5-4 | CASSPGGEVGYTF | TGTGCCAGCAGCCCCGGGGGGGAGGTTGGCTACACCTTC
once | TRBD1 | TRBJ1-1 | TRBV7-9 | CASSRTYDRGMNTEAFF | TGTGCCAGCAGCCGGACCTATGACAGGGGAATGAACACTGAAGCTTTCTTT
NA | TRBD2 | TRBJ2-1 | TRBV9 | CASSVRPGNYREGQNEQFF | TGTGCCAGCAGCGTCCGGCCGGGCAACTACCGGGAGGGCCAGAATGAGCAGTTCTTC
NA | NA | TRBJ2-1 | TRBV27 | CASSPRLETLYNEQFF | TGTGCCAGCAGCCCCCGACTCGAGACCCTTTACAATGAGCAGTTCTTC
NA | NA | TRBJ2-1 | TRBV19 | CASSDYLPYGEQFF | TGTGCCAGCTCGGACTACCTTCCGTATGGTGAGCAGTTCTTC
NA | TRBD2 | TRBJ2-7 | TRBV11-1 | CASSSGTSGRFLSYEQYF | TGTGCCAGCAGCTCCGGGACTAGCGGGAGGTTCCTCTCCTACGAGCAGTACTTC
few | TRBD1 | TRBJ1-2 | TRBV7-9 | CASSLAGQVNYGYTF | TGTGCCAGCAGCTTAGCCGGACAGGTTAACTATGGCTACACCTTC
NA | TRBD1 | TRBJ2-3 | TRBV19 | CASSLDRGGDTQYF | TGTGCCAGTAGCCTGGACAGGGGTGGAGATACGCAGTATTTT
NA | TRBD1 | TRBJ2-7 | TRBV19 | CASSSGQARVYEQYF | TGTGCCAGTAGTTCTGGACAGGCGCGGGTTTACGAGCAGTACTTC
once | TRBD2 | TRBJ2-4 | TRBV6-1 | CASIRLAGGKNIQYF | TGTGCCAGCATTAGGCTAGCGGGGGGCAAAAACATTCAGTACTTC
NA | NA | TRBJ2-1 | TRBV6-1 | CASKSGNEQFF | TGTGCCAGCAAGAGCGGCAATGAGCAGTTCTTC
NA | TRBD1 | TRBJ2-3 | TRBV6-1 | CASRKTGSTDTQYF | TGTGCCAGCAGGAAGACAGGGAGCACAGATACGCAGTATTTT
NA | TRBD2 | TRBJ2-3 | TRBV11-1 | CASSLGVEAGGLADTQYF | TGTGCCAGCAGCTTAGGAGTCGAAGCGGGGGGGCTCGCAGATACGCAGTATTTT
NA | NA | TRBJ1-6 | TRBV15 | CATSRARERNSPLHF | TGTGCCACCAGCAGAGCGAGGGAACGGAATTCACCCCTCCACTTT
NA | TRBD2 | TRBJ2-1 | TRBV9 | CASSVPPSGGDNEQFF | TGTGCCAGCAGCGTACCCCCTAGCGGGGGTGACAATGAGCAGTTCTTC
once | NA | TRBJ1-2 | TRBV6-6 | CASGPREQNGYTF | TGTGCCAGCGGGCCGAGGGAACAAAATGGCTACACCTTC
NA | NA | TRBJ1-2 | TRBV27 | CASSFRIQANYGYTF | TGTGCCAGCAGTTTCAGAATACAGGCTAACTATGGCTACACCTTC
NA | NA | TRBJ1-5 | TRBV6-5 | CASSYSSRYSNQPQHF | TGTGCCAGCAGTTACTCTTCCAGGTATAGCAATCAGCCCCAGCATTTT
NA | TRBD1 | TRBJ1-6 | TRBV10-2 | CASGEPGQGNSSPLHF | TGCGCCAGCGGGGAACCGGGACAGGGTAACAGTTCACCCCTCCACTTT
NA | NA | TRBJ2-7 | TRBV28 | CASSPYLQAYEQYF | TGTGCCAGCAGTCCCTACTTACAGGCATACGAGCAGTACTTC
once | NA | TRBJ1-1 | TRBV19 | CASSIETGSFEAFF | TGTGCCAGTAGTATAGAAACAGGGTCTTTTGAGGCTTTCTTT
once | TRBD2 | TRBJ2-7 | TRBV7-9 | CASSNNPLAGSYEQYF | TGTGCCAGCAGCAATAACCCCCTAGCGGGATCCTACGAGCAGTACTTC
NA | NA | TRBJ2-5 | TRBV6-5 | CASSYRGYGETQYF | TGTGCCAGCAGTTACCGGGGGTATGGGGAGACCCAGTACTTC
NA | TRBD1 | TRBJ1-1 | TRBV9 | CASSSGQGGTEAFF | TGTGCCAGCAGCTCCGGACAGGGGGGCACTGAAGCTTTCTTT
NA | NA | TRBJ2-2 | TRBV5-1 | CASSSHSAGELFF | TGCGCCAGCAGCTCCCACTCCGCCGGGGAGCTGTTTTTT
NA | NA | TRBJ1-2 | TRBV7-6 | CASSFSTGQGYGYTF | TGTGCCAGCAGCTTTTCGACAGGCCAGGGCTATGGCTACACCTTC
NA | TRBD2 | TRBJ2-1 | TRBV2 | CASSDPGLAFNEQFF | TGTGCCAGCAGTGATCCGGGACTAGCATTCAATGAGCAGTTCTTC
NA | TRBD1 | TRBJ1-5 | TRBV7-9 | CASSGRDRGDQPQHF | TGTGCCAGCAGCGGCCGGGACAGGGGGGATCAGCCCCAGCATTTT
NA | TRBD2 | TRBJ2-5 | TRBV5-4 | CASSPVSGGGGETQYF | TGTGCCAGCAGCCCCGTCTCTGGGGGGGGTGGAGAGACCCAGTACTTC
NA | TRBD2 | TRBJ2-2 | TRBV5-4 | CATRTSGSTGELFF | TGTGCCACCAGGACTAGCGGATCCACCGGGGAGCTGTTTTTT
NA | NA | TRBJ1-2 | TRBV6-1 | CASSEAESYGYTF | TGTGCCAGCAGTGAGGCGGAGTCCTATGGCTACACCTTC
NA | NA | TRBJ1-2 | TRBV30 | CAWTGRRKPNYGYTF | TGTGCCTGGACTGGGCGGAGGAAGCCTAACTATGGCTACACCTTC
NA | NA | TRBJ1-5 | TRBV28 | CASFGGGSNQPQHF | TGTGCCAGCTTCGGGGGGGGGAGCAATCAGCCCCAGCATTTT
NA | NA | TRBJ2-7 | TRBV29-1 | CSVDVSGEQYF | TGCAGCGTTGACGTTAGCGGCGAGCAGTACTTC
NA | NA | TRBJ2-7 | TRBV6-1 | CASSVAGNYEQYF | TGTGCCAGCAGTGTGGCAGGGAACTACGAGCAGTACTTC
NA | NA | TRBJ2-5 | TRBV4-1 | CASSQDSVAVQETQYF | TGCGCCAGCAGCCAAGATAGCGTAGCCGTCCAAGAGACCCAGTACTTC
NA | TRBD2 | TRBJ2-7 | TRBV10-1 | CANSEEREVGEQYF | TGCGCCAACAGTGAGGAGCGGGAGGTTGGCGAGCAGTACTTC
NA | NA | TRBJ1-2 | TRBV4-2 | CASSRNRDGYTF | TGTGCCAGCAGCCGTAACAGGGATGGCTACACCTTC